Below, 5 T cell receptor beta chains from the same sample are listed, as sequenced in a study of cytomegalovirus exposure and HLA in healthy donors. Amplification used 60 Vbeta primers and 13 Jbeta primers. Data came from immunoSEQ multiplex PCR; TCRdb stores just in-frame clones and leaves some out. The sample lists over 85,000 clones; about three quarters were seen once. Sequenced material: PBMCs. The receptors originated from a man in his forties in good health and CMV-seronegative.

This chain connects TRBV7-2 to TRBJ2-1; D gene uncertain. The CDR3 length is 13 residues. V dropped 1 base and J dropped 7 bases, with 8 bases sitting between them. The germline V gene encodes CDR1 SGHTA and CDR2 FQGNSA. The CDR3 DNA sequence: TGTGCCAGCAGCTTAGGATGGCAGAATGAGCAGTTCTTC. The encoded protein is CASSLGWQNEQFF.

The CDR3 loop reads CASSFVEGYEQYF. As DNA, the CDR3 is TGTGCCAGCAGTTTCGTTGAGGGCTACGAGCAGTACTTC. The chain is built from TRBV7-7 and TRBJ2-7; TRBD2 might be the D (5 bases). CDR3 size: 13 residues. Looked up from germline, CDR1 is SSHAT and CDR2 is FNYEAQ (reference sequence). V dropped 6 bases and J dropped 3 bases, with 12 bases sitting between them.

V usage is TRBV6-1 and J usage is TRBJ2-7; no clear D. This CDR3 is 15 amino acids long. Germline V gene lookup returns CDR1 MNHNS and CDR2 SASEGT. V dropped 6 bases and J dropped 3 bases, with 18 bases sitting between them. The CDR3: CASSQTHKSYYEQYF. The CDR3 DNA reads TGTGCCAGCAGCCAAACCCACAAATCGTACTACGAGCAGTACTTC.

The chain joins TRBV7-6 to TRBJ2-7, with a possible D match to TRBD1 (6 bases). Germline CDR1 SGHVS, CDR2 FNYEAQ. The CDR3 has 12 residues. Trimming took off 5 bases at V and 7 bases at J, with 12 bases between the two ends. The CDR3, as DNA: TGTGCCAGCAGCCACCCGGACAGTGAGCAGTACTTC. It codes for CASSHPDSEQYF.

The chain combines TRBV9 with TRBJ1-3; 7 nucleotides agree with TRBD1. Germline CDR1 SGDLS, CDR2 YYNGEE. With 4 bases clipped from V and 0 bases from J, the junction kept 4 bases outside the gene matches. The CDR3 contains 15 residues. The chain's CDR3 is CASSTGARSGNTIYF. CDR3 nucleotide sequence: TGTGCCAGCAGCACAGGGGCCCGCTCTGGAAACACCATATATTTT. Filled out from reference TRBV9 and TRBJ1-3, the complete variable domain reads DSGVTQTPKHLITATGQRVTLRCSPRSGDLSVYWYQQSLDQGLQFLIQYYNGEERAKGNILERFSAQQFPDLHSELNLSSLELGDSALYFCASSTGARSGNTIYFGEGSWLTVV.